The next 31 T cell receptor beta chains were all read from a single sample in a study of naive and memory T cell subsets. Study conclusions and caveats: Possibly reflecting memory cells re-expressing CD45RA, a few larger clonotypes occurred in naive repertoires, especially CD8.

Two oligonucleotides, mixed equimolar, formed the beta constant-region primer covering TRBC1 and TRBC2. Nested alpha and beta constant-region primers with the SP2 primer drove four PCR rounds on ligated cDNA. A single record per CDR3 protein comes from TCRdb applying MiXCR to the UMI-ligation and nested PCR reads. In the table there are 120,000 to 150,000 distinct CDR3 sequences, roughly 22% of which are singletons. What these receptors recognize is not known. Sequencing input: naive CD4+ T cells from blood. These receptors originate from a human donor in good health.

This clonotype has more than one count but fewer than ten. The chain couples TRBV19 to TRBJ1-3; D remains ambiguous. Deletions cut 10 bases from V and 0 bases from J, with 19 bases between. The CDR3 sequence is 16 residues long. The germline gives CDR1 LNHDA, CDR2 SQIVND (reference sequence). The CDR3 DNA follows: TGTGCCACCTTTGGCCGAAGGAATATCTCTGGAAACACCATATATTTT. Protein sequence: CATFGRRNISGNTIYF. Combining the CDR3 with reference TRBV19 and TRBJ1-3 gives the whole variable domain DGGITQSPKYLFRKEGQNVTLSCEQNLNHDAMYWYRQDPGQGLRLIYYSQIVNDFQKGDIAEGYSVSREKKESFPLTVTSAQKNPTAFYLCATFGRRNISGNTIYFGEGSWLTVV.

The chain couples TRBV12-3 or TRBV12-4 to TRBJ1-4; TRBD1 agrees at 7 bases. The CDR3 contains 13 residues. Trimming at V came to 5 bases and at J to 15 bases, leaving 12 bases not matched to a gene. The CDR3 loop reads CASSPMYRGVVFF. DNA for the CDR3: TGTGCCAGCAGTCCCATGTACAGGGGCGTTGTGTTTTTT.

In its sample, this clonotype was seen once. Here the CDR3 DNA reads TGTGCCAGCAGGCCATGGGAAGGAAGGACTGAAGCTTTCTTT. This sequence encodes CASRPWEGRTEAFF. V and J are TRBV27 and TRBJ1-1; no reliable D call. With 6 bases removed from V and 5 bases from J, the gap between germline ends came to 16 bases. The CDR3 consists of 14 residues. Germline lookup yields CDR1 MNHEY and CDR2 SMNVEV (reference sequence).

The CDR3 here is CASSLMGSGEQYF. DNA for the CDR3: TGTGCCAGCAGCTTAATGGGGTCTGGCGAGCAGTACTTC. This chain links TRBV7-2 with TRBJ2-7; no reliable D call. V lost 2 bases and J 6 bases, leaving 11 bases between the germline ends. The CDR3 length is 13 residues. Germline CDR1 and CDR2: SGHTA and FQGNSA.

This clonotype was seen only a few times. The rearrangement uses TRBV27 and TRBJ2-3; TRBD1 is a possible D gene (6 bases). The CDR3 consists of 14 residues. V lost 4 bases and J lost 1, with 9 bases in between. The V gene's germline CDR1 is MNHEY and CDR2 SMNVEV (reference sequence). DNA of the CDR3: TGTGCCAGCAGTTCCTACAGGGGCACAGATACGCAGTATTTT. Translating it yields CASSSYRGTDTQYF.

This clonotype was seen a handful of times. V gene TRBV6-5 combines with J gene TRBJ1-4; 7 bases agree with TRBD1. CDR1 MNHEY and CDR2 SVGAGI come from the germline V gene. This CDR3 spans 13 amino acids. V lost 9 bases, J lost 7 bases, and 8 bases stayed unmatched. CDR3 DNA sequence: TGTGCCAGTACGGACAGGCGGCGTGAAAAACTGTTTTTT. It codes for CASTDRRREKLFF.

This clonotype was seen a handful of times. The gene calls are TRBV6-2 or TRBV6-3 and TRBJ2-3; possibly TRBD2 for D (6 bases). V lost 2 bases and J 2 bases, leaving 11 bases between the germline ends. Germline lookup yields CDR1 MNHEY and CDR2 SVGEGT. This CDR3 spans 15 amino acids. This chain's CDR3 is CASSYRLETTDTQYF. CDR3 nucleotide sequence: TGTGCCAGCAGTTACCGACTAGAAACCACAGATACGCAGTATTTT.

This clonotype appeared a few times. This chain connects TRBV28 to TRBJ2-7; 7 positions agree with TRBD2. Trimming cost V 0 bases and J 4 bases; bases outside gene matches: 6. There are 15 residues in the CDR3. Germline assignment: CDR1 MDHEN and CDR2 SYDVKM. Here the CDR3 reads CASSLWGPGGYEQYF. The CDR3 DNA follows: TGTGCCAGCAGTTTATGGGGGCCGGGAGGATACGAGCAGTACTTC.

This clonotype was observed a handful of times. The chain recombines TRBV18 with TRBJ2-7, with 10 bases fitting TRBD1. Germline V gene lookup returns CDR1 KGHSH and CDR2 LQKENI. The V and J ends lost 6 bases and 3 bases, in that order; junction bases with no gene match: 5. The CDR3 is made up of 14 amino acids. CDR3 bases: TGTGCCAGCTCCGGGACAGGGGTATACTACGAGCAGTACTTC. This encodes CASSGTGVYYEQYF.

The chain couples TRBV28 to TRBJ2-1, with TRBD2 matching over 8 bases. Germline CDR1 MDHEN, CDR2 SYDVKM. This CDR3 comprises 14 residues. With V trimmed by 6 bases and J by 8 bases, 9 bases remained unmatched. CDR3 DNA: TGTGCCAGCAGGGGAGCGGGGGCGTTGGATGAGCAGTTCTTC. Amino acid sequence: CASRGAGALDEQFF.

This clonotype turned up a few times. J is TRBJ2-7 and V is TRBV7-2; 10 bases are shared with TRBD1. The V gene's germline CDR1 is SGHTA and CDR2 FQGNSA. The CDR3 is 15 amino acids. With V trimmed by 5 bases and J by 2 bases, 6 bases remained unmatched. The CDR3 coding sequence is TGTGCCAGCAGCAGCCGGACAGGGGGAACCTACGAGCAGTACTTC. It encodes CASSSRTGGTYEQYF.

The rearrangement joins TRBV5-1 to TRBJ1-1; no firm D call. This CDR3 is 14 amino acids long. Trimming left V 0 bases short and J 0 bases short, with 6 bases between. The germline gives CDR1 SGHRS, CDR2 YFSETQ. CDR3: CASSLGDLNTEAFF. DNA of the CDR3: TGCGCCAGCAGCTTGGGCGATTTGAACACTGAAGCTTTCTTT.

This chain joins TRBV28 and TRBJ2-7, with TRBD2 matching 13 bases. The CDR3 sequence is 15 residues long. Germline lookup yields CDR1 MDHEN and CDR2 SYDVKM. V lost 6 bases and J lost 2; bases outside the gene matches: 4. CDR3: CASRKTSGRAYEQYF. The CDR3 DNA is TGTGCCAGCAGAAAAACTAGCGGGAGGGCCTACGAGCAGTACTTC.

The V and J genes are TRBV12-3 or TRBV12-4 and TRBJ2-7; TRBD2 aligns across 14 bases. CDR3 size: 18 residues. The junction had 9 bases not matched to a gene; V was cut back by 5 bases and J by 0 bases. The CDR3 nucleotides read TGTGCCAGCAGTCGACTGGGACTAGCGGGAGCCCGCTCCTACGAGCAGTACTTC. Translated: CASSRLGLAGARSYEQYF.

This clonotype was counted many times. The chain links TRBV6-5 to TRBJ2-3, with a weak D call TRBD1 (6 bases). Germline V gene data show CDR1 as MNHEY and CDR2 as SVGAGI. The germline V and J ends were trimmed by 0 bases and 3 bases, with 10 bases remaining between them. This CDR3 spans 15 amino acids. CDR3 sequence: CASSYSQGWTDTQYF. In DNA form, the CDR3 reads TGTGCCAGCAGTTACTCCCAGGGGTGGACAGATACGCAGTATTTT.

This clonotype was seen ten or more times. The chain joins TRBV5-6 to TRBJ2-3; no reliable D call. Trimming cost V 1 base and J 2 bases, with 11 bases left between them. This CDR3 spans 15 amino acids. Germline CDR1 is SGHDT and CDR2 is YYEEEE. The CDR3 DNA follows: TGTGCCAGCAGCTTGTTGAATAGGGCCACAGATACGCAGTATTTT. It yields the protein CASSLLNRATDTQYF.

This sequence joins TRBV7-9 and TRBJ1-2; TRBD1 agrees at 7 bases. The germline V gene encodes CDR1 SEHNR and CDR2 FQNEAQ (reference sequence). V lost 5 bases to trimming and J lost 4 bases; unmatched junction nucleotides: 10. This CDR3 is 15 amino acids long. CDR3 nucleotide sequence: TGTGCCAGCAGCCAACGGGACAGCAGACCCTATGGCTACACCTTC. This codes for CASSQRDSRPYGYTF.

This CDR3 reads CATSGGGATGANVLTF. CDR3 sequence (DNA): TGTGCCACCAGCGGAGGGGGAGCGACTGGGGCCAACGTCCTGACTTTC. V and J are TRBV15 and TRBJ2-6; the D call may be TRBD1 or TRBD2 (6 bases each). Germline values: CDR1 LNHNV, CDR2 YYDKDF (reference sequence). Trimming left V 5 bases short and J 2 bases short, with 13 bases between. The CDR3 covers 16 residues.

Only a few counts were recorded for this clonotype. The chain links TRBV28 to TRBJ1-2; D is undetermined. Germline V gives CDR1 MDHEN, CDR2 SYDVKM. Trimming took off 6 bases at V and 8 bases at J, with 13 bases between the two ends. CDR3 size: 12 residues. The CDR3 loop is CASRSTAMGYTF. Written as DNA, the CDR3 is TGTGCCAGCAGGTCCACAGCGATGGGCTACACCTTC.

There are many counts of this clonotype. The rearrangement uses TRBV10-1 and TRBJ2-1; 9 bases match TRBD2. J gave up 0 bases and V 6 bases, and 15 bases lay outside the gene matches. The CDR3 is made up of 19 amino acids. The V gene's germline CDR1 is WNHNN and CDR2 SYGVQD (reference sequence). The CDR3, as DNA: TGCGCCAGCAGAATAAGATTGGGGACTAGCCTAATCTCCTACAATGAGCAGTTCTTC. This codes for CASRIRLGTSLISYNEQFF.

This clonotype came up many times. V usage is TRBV20-1 and J usage is TRBJ2-7, with TRBD2 as a possible D gene (6 bases). V gave up 5 bases and J gave up 0 bases, with 8 bases separating them. Germline V CDR1 and CDR2: DFQATT, SNEGSKA (reference sequence). The CDR3 contains 12 residues. CDR3 sequence reads: CSASGVSYEQYF. The CDR3 bases are TGCAGTGCTTCGGGGGTCTCCTACGAGCAGTACTTC.

The V and J genes are TRBV6-5 and TRBJ2-7, with 9 bases aligning to TRBD2. There are 15 residues in the CDR3. The V and J ends lost 2 bases and 0 bases, in that order; junction bases with no gene match: 2. Germline lookup yields CDR1 MNHEY and CDR2 SVGAGI. CDR3 nucleotide sequence: TGTGCCAGCAGTTACATAGCGGGAGTCTCCTACGAGCAGTACTTC. This sequence encodes CASSYIAGVSYEQYF.

V is TRBV6-2 or TRBV6-3 and J is TRBJ2-1; D ambiguous. The V gene lost 6 bases and the J gene lost 7 bases, with 13 bases spanning the gap. The CDR3 length is 13 residues. Germline CDR1 reads MNHEY; CDR2 reads SVGEGT. The CDR3 protein is CASSLDRENEQFF. CDR3 sequence (DNA): TGTGCCAGCAGCCTCGACCGCGAGAATGAGCAGTTCTTC.

The chain joins TRBV7-2 to TRBJ2-3; 9 bases are a match to TRBD2. The CDR3 extends over 15 amino acids. Per the germline V gene, CDR1 is SGHTA and CDR2 is FQGNSA. V was clipped by 5 bases and J by 3 bases; unmatched bases: 6. The CDR3 DNA is TGTGCCAGCAGCCTTAGCGGGGGTTGGACAGATACGCAGTATTTT. Translation: CASSLSGGWTDTQYF. Complete variable domain (other parts from reference TRBV7-2 and TRBJ2-3): GAGVSQSPSNKVTEKGKDVELRCDPISGHTALYWYRQSLGQGLEFLIYFQGNSAPDKSGLPSDRFSAERTGGSVSTLTIQRTQQEDSAVYLCASSLSGGWTDTQYFGPGTRLTVL.

This clonotype was counted at least ten times. The chain couples TRBV20-1 to TRBJ2-7; tentative D call: TRBD2 (6 bases). The CDR3 spans 14 residues. Trimming cost V 1 base and J 2 bases, with 12 bases left between them. From germline, CDR1 is DFQATT and CDR2 SNEGSKA (reference sequence). This CDR3 reads CSARGWDWPYEQYF. In DNA form, the CDR3 reads TGCAGTGCTAGAGGATGGGACTGGCCCTACGAGCAGTACTTC.

This clonotype was seen more than once but under ten times. The chain employs TRBV18 and TRBJ2-1; no clear D gene. The CDR3 is 15 residues long. The V end lost 6 bases, the J end lost 3 bases, and 15 bases lay between the germline ends. Germline CDR1 reads KGHSH; CDR2 reads LQKENI. The CDR3 bases are TGTGCCAGCTCGCCCCTAGACTTGAGCTACAATGAGCAGTTCTTC. Encoded protein: CASSPLDLSYNEQFF.

This clonotype was seen only a few times. J is TRBJ2-7 and V is TRBV12-3 or TRBV12-4; 8 bases match TRBD1. There are 15 residues in the CDR3. Unmatched junction bases numbered 15, after V lost 6 bases and J lost 8 bases. The CDR3 DNA reads TGTGCCAGCAGCCCCCGAGTCCAGGGGGCGTTTAAGCAGTACTTC. It yields the protein CASSPRVQGAFKQYF.

The chain is built from TRBV29-1 and TRBJ1-1; D may be TRBD1 (5 bases). Germline CDR1 and CDR2: SQVTM and ANQGSEA. The CDR3 runs to 16 residues. V lost 6 bases and J 0 bases, leaving 20 bases between the germline ends. In DNA, the CDR3 is TGCAGCGTGGCAGGTGGGGGGAGAGTGTTGAACACTGAAGCTTTCTTT. Residues: CSVAGGGRVLNTEAFF.

V gene TRBV11-2 combines with J gene TRBJ2-7; no clear D. The V end lost 5 bases, the J end lost 9 bases, and 14 bases lay between the germline ends. Germline V gives CDR1 SGHAT, CDR2 FQNNGV. This CDR3 region has 12 residues. The CDR3 bases are TGTGCCAGCAGCCGTCTGTCGGAACGGCAGTACTTC. The encoded protein is CASSRLSERQYF.

About this clonotype: At one of its ends the junction is not consistent with the germline gene, which may arise from a read error. V gene TRBV20-1 combines with J gene TRBJ2-1; TRBD2 might be the D (6 bases). The germline V gene encodes CDR1 DFQATT and CDR2 SNEGSKA (reference sequence). The CDR3 totals 18 residues. The CDR3 region is CRASGGVVGSGRYNEQFF. The CDR3 nucleotides are TGCAGGGCTAGTGGGGGAGTAGTGGGTAGCGGTCGATACAATGAGCAGTTCTTC.

The chain couples TRBV4-2 to TRBJ2-5; D is perhaps TRBD1 or TRBD2 (5 bases each). Trimming removed 1 base at V and 7 bases at J, with 28 bases between. Germline-derived CDR1 and CDR2 are LGHNA and YNFKEQ. The CDR3 loop spans 19 amino acids. CDR3: CASSQGSGRSGHKIATQYF. The CDR3 nucleotides read TGTGCCAGCAGCCAAGGATCAGGGCGGAGCGGACACAAGATTGCGACCCAGTACTTC.